This T cell receptor (beta chain) was documented in a study of cytomegalovirus exposure and HLA in healthy donors. Study background: Early released data had approximately 86 million unique TCRs, all coming from HLA-typed donors.

Study results and caveats: Several of the most significant clusters were apparently associated with common viral pathogens in a later analysis.

Researchers ran the PCR with 60 Vbeta and 13 Jbeta primers. TCRdb's table, derived via immunoSEQ multiplex PCR, lists solely in-frame clones and lacks some. The sample includes approximately 110,000 clones, around 80% of them seen just once. The sample holds a few counts of this clone. Its antigen is still unknown. Germline loops: CDR1 SGHDT, CDR2 YYEEEE. The trim removed 5 bases at V and 1 base at J, leaving 4 bases unmatched. This CDR3 comprises 14 residues. This clonotype originated in a man aged 50 to 59 in good health and CMV-seronegative. The chain couples TRBV5-6 to TRBJ1-1; TRBD1 agrees at 8 bases. Source material: PBMCs. The CDR3 DNA reads TGTGCCAGCAGAATTCAGGGGGCGAACACTGAAGCTTTCTTT. It yields the protein CASRIQGANTEAFF.